These 5 T cell receptor beta chains came from one sample sequenced in a study of OX40 agonist ivuxolimab in advanced cancers. Some clones are missing from TCRdb's copy, which holds only in-frame ones; the method was immunoSEQ multiplex PCR. The repertoire includes tens of thousands of clones, about 84% of them detected once, and 3.5% to 4% sits in the top ten. This material consisted of CD4+ or CD8+ T cells sorted from blood, taken in a trial of the OX40 agonist ivuxolimab. These receptors originate from an adult with an advanced solid tumor such as melanoma, head and neck, liver or kidney cancer.

The CDR3 bases are TGTGCCAGCAGTTTATCGGGGGCGGACGGCTACACCTTC. As protein: CASSLSGADGYTF. The chain combines TRBV28 with TRBJ1-2; D is possibly TRBD1 (6 bases). The CDR3 runs 13 residues. The germline gives CDR1 MDHEN, CDR2 SYDVKM. Trimming pared 1 base from V and 8 bases from J, leaving 11 bases between.

The chain carries TRBV7-3 and TRBJ2-7; TRBD1 matches at 9 bases. V dropped 11 bases and J dropped 1; count of bases not matched to a gene: 0. Looked up from germline, CDR1 is SGHTA and CDR2 is FQGTGA. The CDR3 is made up of 11 amino acids. The CDR3 is CAGTGSYEQYF. In DNA, the CDR3 is TGTGCCGGGACAGGGTCCTACGAGCAGTACTTC.

The rearrangement links TRBV6-5 to TRBJ1-2, with D possibly TRBD1 on 5 matching bases. CDR3 size: 16 residues. Germline CDR1 and CDR2: MNHEY and SVGAGI. V lost 0 bases and J lost 2, with 13 bases in between. The CDR3 region is CASSYSRGSWNYGYTF. CDR3 sequence (DNA): TGTGCCAGCAGTTACTCGAGGGGCAGTTGGAACTATGGCTACACCTTC.

With regard to this clone: The germline gene is not matched at one end of the junction; a read error may be the cause. The rearrangement uses TRBV7-7 and TRBJ2-7; the match to TRBD2 covers 8 bases. There are 13 residues in the CDR3. Germline loops: CDR1 SSHAT, CDR2 FNYEAQ (reference sequence). The CDR3, as DNA: TGTGCTAGCAGCTTAGCGGGGAACTACGAGCAGTACTTC. Protein: CASSLAGNYEQYF.

There are a few counts of this clone. The chain has TRBV9 and TRBJ1-1; D is uncertain. With 0 bases removed from V and 4 bases from J, the gap between germline ends came to 13 bases. The V gene's germline CDR1 is SGDLS and CDR2 YYNGEE. The CDR3 extends over 15 amino acids. The CDR3 here is CASSVALGSTTEAFF. DNA of the CDR3: TGTGCCAGCAGCGTAGCTTTAGGGAGTACCACTGAAGCTTTCTTT.